The 29 T cell receptor beta chains listed next were all sequenced from one sample in a study of T cells in Graves' hyperthyroidism and ophthalmopathy. What was amplified from RNA transcripts were TCR beta CDR3 regions. The TCR CDR3 was amplified in a first-round RT-PCR using the HTBI primer set. TCRdb analysed the multiplex PCR reads with MiXCR anew, one entry per CDR3 protein. The data hold around 250,000 distinct CDR3 sequences, with approximately 15% observed a single time. Sequencing was carried out using blood. All receptors come from a woman between 35 and 50 years old with Graves' hyperthyroidism that later progressed to Graves' ophthalmopathy.

This clonotype has a handful of counts. The chain has TRBV20-1 and TRBJ2-5; TRBD2 matches 9 bases. V trimming: 6 bases; J trimming: 7 bases; junction bases outside the gene matches: 6. Germline loops: CDR1 DFQATT, CDR2 SNEGSKA (reference sequence). The CDR3 length is 12 residues. The DNA of the CDR3 is TGCAGTGCCGAGGGAGCGGGAGGGACCCAGTACTTC. Translated, it gives CSAEGAGGTQYF.

This clonotype was found a few times. The germline gene is not matched at one end of the junction; a read error may be the cause. The chain couples TRBV7-3 to TRBJ2-3; D possibly corresponds to TRBD1 (5 bases). Germline lookup yields CDR1 SGHTA and CDR2 FQGTGA. CDR3 length: 14 residues. The CDR3 DNA reads TGTGTCAGCAGCTTAACGTTAGGGGCAGATACGCAGTATTTT. Residues: CVSSLTLGADTQYF.

This clonotype was picked up many times. The chain uses TRBV12-3 or TRBV12-4 and TRBJ2-5; D is possibly TRBD1 (6 bases). CDR3 length: 14 residues. V gave up 2 bases and J gave up 5 bases, with 12 bases separating them. The CDR3 region is CASSLTGTRETQYF. CDR3 in DNA: TGTGCCAGCAGTTTAACAGGGACGAGGGAGACCCAGTACTTC.

This clonotype occurred many times. The rearrangement joins TRBV5-1 to TRBJ2-2; 7 bases align to TRBD1. Germline CDR1 reads SGHRS; CDR2 reads YFSETQ. Trimming cost V 3 bases and J 4 bases; bases outside gene matches: 6. The CDR3 length is 15 residues. The CDR3 DNA is TGCGCCAGCAGCTCGACAGGGTCGGGCACCGGGGAGCTGTTTTTT. This translates into CASSSTGSGTGELFF.

This clonotype appeared many times. V usage is TRBV7-8 and J usage is TRBJ2-2, with 9 bases aligning to TRBD2. This CDR3 is 16 amino acids long. CDR1 SGHVS and CDR2 FQNEAQ come from the germline V gene. The ends lost 5 bases at V and 4 bases at J; junction bases unmatched: 8. The CDR3 protein is CASSLGTSTTTGELFF. The CDR3 DNA sequence: TGTGCCAGCAGCCTAGGGACTAGCACAACCACCGGGGAGCTGTTTTTT. Using reference TRBV7-8 and TRBJ2-2 for the parts outside the CDR3, the full variable domain is GAGVSQSPRYKVAKRGQDVALRCDPISGHVSLFWYQQALGQGPEFLTYFQNEAQLDKSGLPSDRFFAERPEGSVSTLKIQRTQQEDSAVYLCASSLGTSTTTGELFFGEGSRLTVL.

At least ten counts were recorded for this clonotype. V and J are TRBV28 and TRBJ2-1; 11 nucleotides line up with TRBD2. V trimming: 4 bases; J trimming: 8 bases; junction bases outside the gene matches: 16. CDR3 size: 18 residues. In germline, CDR1 is MDHEN, CDR2 SYDVKM. CDR3 amino acids: CASSSPLSGRAGFHEQFF. In nucleotides, the CDR3 is TGTGCCAGCAGTTCCCCCCTTAGCGGGAGGGCCGGTTTCCATGAGCAGTTCTTC.

This clonotype was seen at least ten times. The V and J genes are TRBV11-2 and TRBJ2-2; TRBD2 agrees at 9 bases. The V gene end was trimmed by 4 bases and the J gene end by 3 bases; junction bases not matched to a gene: 12. CDR1 and CDR2 (germline): SGHAT, FQNNGV. The CDR3 is 18 residues long. CDR3 sequence reads: CASSSLAGVRVDTGELFF. DNA for the CDR3: TGTGCCAGCAGCTCATTAGCGGGAGTGAGGGTTGACACCGGGGAGCTGTTTTTT.

This clonotype was counted ten times or more. The chain employs TRBV12-3 or TRBV12-4 and TRBJ2-6; D may be TRBD1 or TRBD2 (6 bases each). V gave up 6 bases and J gave up 1 base, with 25 bases separating them. The CDR3 runs 20 residues. As DNA, the CDR3 is TGTGCCAGCAGCCTCCTCCTTGGTAGGGGGGACCCTTCTGGGGCCAACGTCCTGACTTTC. Translation gives CASSLLLGRGDPSGANVLTF.

This clonotype occurred a few times. This chain uses TRBV6-1 with TRBJ2-3; 9 positions agree with TRBD2. CDR3 length: 16 amino acids. In germline, CDR1 is MNHNS, CDR2 SASEGT. Trimming removed 6 bases from V and 4 bases from J; junction bases left unmatched: 11. CDR3 residues: CASRKISGRGSDTQYF. CDR3 sequence (DNA): TGTGCCAGCAGGAAGATTAGCGGGAGAGGTTCAGATACGCAGTATTTT.

The rearrangement joins TRBV28 to TRBJ1-5; 9 nucleotides agree with TRBD1. J was trimmed by 1 base and V by 7 bases; bases with no gene match: 11. Germline V lookup: CDR1 MDHEN, CDR2 SYDVKM. CDR3 size: 17 residues. CDR3 coding DNA: TGTGCCAGCACTCCGGGACAGGGCGAGGGGAGCAATCAGCCCCAGCATTTT. Amino acid sequence: CASTPGQGEGSNQPQHF.

This clonotype was recorded many times. J is TRBJ1-5 and V is TRBV28, with a tentative D call TRBD1 (5 bases). Trimming stripped 7 bases from V and 7 bases from J, with 14 bases between. The germline CDR1 and CDR2 sequences are MDHEN and SYDVKM. The CDR3 contains 13 residues. The CDR3 nucleotides read TGTGCCAGCAACTACAGGTTAAGGCAGCCCCAGCATTTT. Residues: CASNYRLRQPQHF.

This clonotype was counted many times. V usage is TRBV6-1 and J usage is TRBJ2-1; TRBD1 might be the D (7 bases). The V end was cut by 6 bases, the J end by 4 bases, with 19 bases between. CDR3 length: 16 residues. Germline V gene sequence: CDR1 MNHNS, CDR2 SASEGT. CDR3 sequence reads: CASSIMSGGKYNEQFF. DNA of the CDR3: TGTGCCAGCAGCATCATGTCAGGGGGGAAATACAATGAGCAGTTCTTC.

This clonotype appeared many times. V is TRBV19 and J is TRBJ1-1; maybe TRBD1 (6 bases). The CDR3 contains 15 residues. Trimming cost V 4 bases and J 1 base, with 13 bases left between them. Germline V CDR1 and CDR2: LNHDA, SQIVND (reference sequence). CDR3 DNA sequence: TGTGCCAGTAGTACCCACCCGGGGGCGAACACTGAAGCTTTCTTT. This codes for CASSTHPGANTEAFF.

There are many counts of this clonotype. V is TRBV12-3 or TRBV12-4 and J is TRBJ1-3; tentatively, D is TRBD1 (5 bases). The CDR3 has 15 amino acids. V lost 3 bases, J lost 6 bases, and 15 bases lay in between. The CDR3 bases are TGTGCCAGCAGTTTTTGGCGGGACGGTGAAAACACCATATATTTT. Translating gives CASSFWRDGENTIYF.

A few counts support this clonotype. The CDR3 ends on some other residue instead of the conserved phenylalanine or tryptophan, so this is likely a read error. The chain uses TRBV14 and TRBJ1-6; possible D gene TRBD1, 5 bases. Germline V gives CDR1 SGHDN, CDR2 FVKESK. With 0 bases removed from V and 10 bases from J, the gap between germline ends came to 10 bases. The CDR3 has 14 amino acids. The CDR3 nucleotides read TGTGCCAGCAGCCAAGATCGGGGGGTATCACCCCTCCACCTT. Translation: CASSQDRGVSPLHL.

This clonotype showed up just a few times. The J gene is TRBJ2-1, the V gene TRBV6-2 or TRBV6-3; TRBD2 is a possible D gene (6 bases). Trimming stripped 8 bases from V and 6 bases from J, with 14 bases between. This CDR3 has 13 residues. Germline CDR1 and CDR2: MNHEY and SVGEGT. CDR3 sequence (DNA): TGTGCCAGCTACAGGAGGGCTAGCAATGAGCAGTTCTTC. Residues: CASYRRASNEQFF.

This chain links TRBV7-8 with TRBJ2-5, with 10 bases aligning to TRBD1. Trimming removed 2 bases from V and 2 bases from J; junction bases left unmatched: 8. This CDR3 region has 17 residues. Germline loops: CDR1 SGHVS, CDR2 FQNEAQ. The CDR3 region is CASSLTTGGPPQETQYF. CDR3 DNA: TGTGCCAGCAGCTTAACGACAGGGGGCCCCCCTCAAGAGACCCAGTACTTC.

This clonotype showed up many times. The chain links TRBV19 to TRBJ2-1; 14 bases line up with TRBD2. J gave up 2 bases and V 5 bases, and 5 bases lay outside the gene matches. The CDR3 is 17 amino acids. Germline lookup yields CDR1 LNHDA and CDR2 SQIVND (reference sequence). The CDR3 DNA follows: TGTGCCAGTAGTGAACGGACTAGCGGGAGGCCCTACAATGAGCAGTTCTTC. Translating it yields CASSERTSGRPYNEQFF.

The table lists this clonotype with many counts. As DNA, the CDR3 is TGTGCCAGCAGCTACCGCGACAGGGGAAACATTCAGTACTTC. Its protein product is CASSYRDRGNIQYF. V and J are TRBV13 and TRBJ2-4; 8 positions agree with TRBD1. The CDR3 is 14 residues long. Germline CDR1 and CDR2: PRHDT and FYEKMQ (reference sequence). V was clipped by 4 bases and J by 6 bases; unmatched bases: 5.

The sample holds many counts of this clonotype. The genes are TRBV13 and TRBJ1-1; tentative D call: TRBD1 (6 bases). Trimming took 4 bases from V and 2 from J, leaving 11 bases between them. Germline CDR1 is PRHDT and CDR2 is FYEKMQ (reference sequence). The CDR3 runs 14 residues. CDR3 amino acids: CASSSSDRNTEAFF. The CDR3 DNA reads as TGTGCCAGCAGCTCTTCGGACAGAAACACTGAAGCTTTCTTT.

The table lists this clonotype with a count of one. This sequence joins TRBV19 and TRBJ2-1; the match to TRBD2 covers 7 bases. CDR1 and CDR2 (germline): LNHDA, SQIVND (reference sequence). J lost 10 bases, V lost 6 bases, and 12 bases had no gene match. The CDR3 has 14 residues. The CDR3, as DNA: TGTGCCAGTAGCGGACTAGTGGGAGTGGGGGAGCAGTTCTTC. It encodes CASSGLVGVGEQFF.

This clonotype has more than one count but fewer than ten. V and J are TRBV5-5 and TRBJ2-7, with 10 bases fitting TRBD2. CDR3 length: 14 amino acids. V was pared by 3 bases and J by 5 bases, with 5 bases of the junction left unmatched. Germline CDR1 and CDR2: SGHKS and YYEKEE (reference sequence). CDR3 nucleotides: TGTGCCAGCAGCTATTGGCTAGCGGGAGACGAGCAGTACTTC. Translated: CASSYWLAGDEQYF.

This clonotype was observed at least ten times. The chain is built from TRBV13 and TRBJ2-7; tentative D call: TRBD2 (6 bases). The germline CDR1 and CDR2 sequences are PRHDT and FYEKMQ (reference sequence). The CDR3 totals 15 residues. The ends were cut back, 5 bases at V and 2 bases at J, with 16 bases in the middle. The CDR3 is CASSPRPGETYEQYF. In DNA form, the CDR3 reads TGTGCCAGCAGCCCCCGACCGGGGGAGACCTACGAGCAGTACTTC.

This clonotype was found many times. The CDR3 here is CASSEGLAGGDTQYF. The CDR3 DNA reads as TGTGCCAGCAGTGAAGGGTTAGCGGGAGGGGATACGCAGTATTTT. The chain carries TRBV2 and TRBJ2-3; 11 nucleotides align to TRBD2. This CDR3 is 15 amino acids long. V dropped 1 base and J dropped 6; count of bases not matched to a gene: 3. Per the germline V gene, CDR1 is SNHLY and CDR2 is FYNNEI.

The table lists this clonotype with many counts. The chain has TRBV2 and TRBJ2-3; 8 nucleotides align to TRBD2. Germline CDR1 reads SNHLY; CDR2 reads FYNNEI. The J segment lost 0 bases and the V segment lost 8 bases, leaving 19 bases of the junction unmatched. This CDR3 spans 19 amino acids. The CDR3 sequence: CASGSGSGREGPSTDTQYF. The CDR3 region has the DNA TGTGCCAGCGGCTCAGGAAGCGGGAGAGAGGGGCCTAGCACAGATACGCAGTATTTT.

This clonotype turned up a few times. The CDR3 loop is CSARVEGYGTGDEKLFF. The CDR3 region has the DNA TGCAGTGCTAGAGTGGAGGGTTACGGGACAGGGGATGAAAAACTGTTTTTT. The gene calls are TRBV20-1 and TRBJ1-4; 10 bases fit TRBD1. V trimming: 1 base; J trimming: 6 bases; junction bases outside the gene matches: 11. Germline assignment: CDR1 DFQATT and CDR2 SNEGSKA (reference sequence). CDR3 length: 17 residues.

The rearrangement uses TRBV6-1 and TRBJ2-2; D is ambiguous. Germline V CDR1 and CDR2: MNHNS, SASEGT. This CDR3 contains 14 residues. The V end was cut by 1 base, the J end by 4 bases, with 7 bases between. The CDR3 spells CASSEVFRTGELFF. CDR3 in DNA: TGTGCCAGCAGTGAAGTCTTTCGCACCGGGGAGCTGTTTTTT.

The CDR3 here is CASSSPGERGYEQYF. CDR3 coding DNA: TGTGCCAGCAGTTCCCCAGGGGAGCGGGGCTACGAGCAGTACTTC. V usage is TRBV27 and J usage is TRBJ2-7; perhaps TRBD2 as D (7 bases). CDR1 MNHEY and CDR2 SMNVEV come from the germline V gene (reference sequence). CDR3 size: 15 residues. Trimming took 4 bases from V and 3 from J, leaving 16 bases between them.

Ten or more counts support this clonotype. The rearrangement uses TRBV12-3 or TRBV12-4 and TRBJ1-1; possible D gene TRBD1, 5 bases. Trimming pared 6 bases from V and 0 bases from J, leaving 8 bases between. The CDR3 length is 13 residues. The CDR3 reads CASRRQMNTEAFF. CDR3 DNA: TGTGCCAGCAGGCGACAGATGAACACTGAAGCTTTCTTT.